The subject of this entry is one T cell receptor (beta chain). Antigen specificity is unknown. TCRdb's copy holds only in-frame clones and misses some; the assay was immunoSEQ multiplex PCR. This table holds around 66,000 clones, around 87% found once. The data belong to a study of OX40 agonist ivuxolimab in advanced cancers. Whole-study results and caveats: With doses of 0.1-3.0 mg/kg, partial responders showed among the lowest clonal expansion.

Trimming removed 1 base from V and 7 bases from J, with 16 bases in between. The germline gives CDR1 SGHRS, CDR2 YFSETQ. The CDR3 totals 15 residues. Specimen: CD4+ or CD8+ T cells sorted from blood, collected in a trial of the OX40 agonist ivuxolimab. The V call is TRBV5-1, the J call TRBJ2-3; D may be TRBD2 (5 bases). The receptor was isolated from an adult with an advanced solid tumor such as melanoma, head and neck, liver or kidney cancer. The CDR3 nucleotides read TGCGCCAGCAGCTTGATGGGCGGGCTACTGCATACGCAGTATTTT. It encodes CASSLMGGLLHTQYF.